This T cell receptor beta chain was retrieved from a study of CD8 T cells in ankylosing spondylitis. Findings and limits, study-wide: In peripheral blood, disease-linked CD8+ clones occurred at relatively low frequencies.

TCRdb reprocessed the 5' RACE reads with MiXCR, giving one entry per CDR3 protein. The sample carries approximately 150,000 distinct CDR3 sequences, 40% to 50% recorded once. This CDR3 comprises 18 residues. The germline gives CDR1 MGHRA, CDR2 YSYEKL. Trimming cost V 4 bases and J 4 bases; bases outside gene matches: 16. To note about this clonotype: Its antigen is undetermined.

Sequenced: synovial fluid, either unsorted or a sorted T cell fraction (not recorded which). The genes are TRBV4-1 and TRBJ1-1; TRBD1 aligns across 9 bases. This receptor was obtained from a male donor with ankylosing spondylitis. CDR3 region: CASSPPGQGGMLRTEAFF. As DNA, the CDR3 is TGCGCCAGCAGCCCACCGGGACAGGGAGGGATGTTGCGCACTGAAGCTTTCTTT.